Each of the 20 T cell receptor beta chains below was sequenced from the same sample in a study of T cell repertoires in cytomegalovirus infection. What these receptors recognize is not known. TCRdb re-called the reads with MiXCR, one entry per CDR3 protein. Of tens of thousands of distinct CDR3 sequences listed, 20% to 25% are singletons. The input for sequencing was CD8+ T cells from cultured PBMCs, taken from culture after CMV antigen stimulation. The receptor source for this set is a human donor in good health (CMV status not recorded). Some clones in this sample may be carry-over from other donors' samples.

This clonotype was counted a few times. This chain uses TRBV12-3 or TRBV12-4 with TRBJ1-3; 8 bases align to TRBD1. The CDR3 runs 11 residues. V shed 6 bases and J 16 bases; nucleotides not matched to a gene: 8. CDR3 in DNA: TGTGCCAGCAGCTACGGACAGGGTGCCTATTTT. Its translation: CASSYGQGAYF.

This clonotype came up a few times. The V and J genes are TRBV7-8 and TRBJ2-3; D ambiguous. The CDR3 covers 15 residues. Trimming stripped 1 base from V and 1 base from J, with 9 bases between. Germline-derived CDR1 and CDR2 are SGHVS and FQNEAQ. The CDR3 loop reads CASSLGGSGTDTQYF. The CDR3 DNA reads as TGTGCCAGCAGCTTAGGGGGTTCCGGCACAGATACGCAGTATTTT.

This clonotype was observed a few times. The chain has TRBV19 and TRBJ2-3; D perhaps matches TRBD2 (6 bases). The CDR3 totals 17 residues. Germline CDR1 reads LNHDA; CDR2 reads SQIVND (reference sequence). V dropped 7 bases and J dropped 2 bases, with 22 bases sitting between them. CDR3 loop: CASTHSSSDLFTDTQYF. CDR3 bases: TGTGCCAGTACCCATTCCTCTAGCGATTTGTTCACAGATACGCAGTATTTT. Variable domain in full (rest from reference TRBV19 and TRBJ2-3): DGGITQSPKYLFRKEGQNVTLSCEQNLNHDAMYWYRQDPGQGLRLIYYSQIVNDFQKGDIAEGYSVSREKKESFPLTVTSAQKNPTAFYLCASTHSSSDLFTDTQYFGPGTRLTVL.

The CDR3 DNA sequence: TGTGCCTCATGGGGCCAGGTGACCTCCTACGAGCAGTACTTC. Translation: CASWGQVTSYEQYF. The rearrangement uses TRBV7-9 and TRBJ2-7; a possible D gene is TRBD1 (5 bases). The CDR3 totals 14 residues. The V end lost 11 bases, the J end lost 0 bases, and 17 bases lay between the germline ends. Germline CDR1 and CDR2: SEHNR and FQNEAQ (reference sequence).

This clonotype has ten or more counts. The CDR3 sequence is CASSTRGLAEYQTYEQYF. DNA of the CDR3: TGTGCCAGCAGCACGCGGGGACTAGCGGAATATCAAACCTACGAGCAGTACTTC. J is TRBJ2-7 and V is TRBV7-2, with 11 bases fitting TRBD2. CDR3 length: 18 residues. Germline CDR1 reads SGHTA; CDR2 reads FQGNSA. The V and J ends lost 5 bases and 2 bases, in that order; junction bases with no gene match: 14.

The CDR3 DNA is TGTGCCAGCAGCTCTACCGGGGTCTCCTACAATGAGCAGTTCTTC. As protein: CASSSTGVSYNEQFF. The V call is TRBV11-2, the J call TRBJ2-1, with a possible D match to TRBD2 (5 bases). V was clipped by 4 bases and J by 0 bases, with 10 bases between them. This CDR3 is built from 15 residues. CDR1 SGHAT and CDR2 FQNNGV come from the germline V gene.

This clonotype has just a few counts. The chain employs TRBV28 and TRBJ2-1; D is uncertain. This CDR3 is built from 15 residues. The V and J ends lost 2 bases and 0 bases respectively, with 8 bases between them. The germline gives CDR1 MDHEN, CDR2 SYDVKM. The CDR3 coding sequence is TGTGCCAGCAGTTTAGTCTTTAGCTCCTACAATGAGCAGTTCTTC. Translated: CASSLVFSSYNEQFF. Combining the CDR3 with reference TRBV28 and TRBJ2-1 gives the whole variable domain DVKVTQSSRYLVKRTGEKVFLECVQDMDHENMFWYRQDPGLGLRLIYFSYDVKMKEKGDIPEGYSVSREKKERFSLILESASTNQTSMYLCASSLVFSSYNEQFFGPGTRLTVL.

This clonotype was seen a handful of times. V usage is TRBV6-2 or TRBV6-3 and J usage is TRBJ2-1; TRBD2 might be the D (6 bases). V was clipped by 6 bases and J by 9 bases, with 18 bases between them. The length of the CDR3 is 14 residues. Germline V gene sequence: CDR1 MNHEY, CDR2 SVGEGT. The CDR3 reads CASSYNLANGEQFF. In DNA form, the CDR3 reads TGTGCCAGCAGCTACAATCTAGCGAACGGTGAGCAGTTCTTC.

This clonotype was seen many times. The V gene is TRBV20-1, the J gene TRBJ1-2, with a tentative D call TRBD1 (5 bases). Trimming shortened V by 1 base and J by 2 bases, and 8 bases separated the two germline ends. Germline assignment: CDR1 DFQATT and CDR2 SNEGSKA (reference sequence). This CDR3 contains 13 residues. The CDR3 protein is CSARAAGNYGYTF. DNA for the CDR3: TGCAGTGCTAGAGCGGCAGGGAACTATGGCTACACCTTC.

The rearrangement links TRBV7-9 to TRBJ2-3; D gene ambiguous. V was clipped by 11 bases and J by 3 bases, with 15 bases between them. CDR3 length: 13 residues. CDR1 SEHNR and CDR2 FQNEAQ come from the germline V gene (reference sequence). The CDR3 is CASRGTFTDTQYF. In DNA, the CDR3 is TGTGCCTCACGCGGCACATTTACAGATACGCAGTATTTT.

This clonotype was observed many times. The rearrangement links TRBV11-2 to TRBJ1-2; 10 bases are shared with TRBD1. With V trimmed by 5 bases and J by 5 bases, 5 bases remained unmatched. Germline V gene lookup returns CDR1 SGHAT and CDR2 FQNNGV. This CDR3 contains 14 residues. For the CDR3, the DNA is TGTGCCAGCAGCGTCGGACAGGGGGAGTATGGCTACACCTTC. This gives the protein CASSVGQGEYGYTF.

V gene TRBV7-9 combines with J gene TRBJ1-1; 8 nucleotides line up with TRBD1. The CDR3 covers 15 residues. Trimming removed 7 bases from V and 0 bases from J; junction bases left unmatched: 7. Germline lookup yields CDR1 SEHNR and CDR2 FQNEAQ (reference sequence). CDR3 in amino acids: CASTPTGVLNTEAFF. The CDR3 region has the DNA TGTGCCAGCACGCCGACAGGGGTCTTGAACACTGAAGCTTTCTTT.

V gene TRBV9 combines with J gene TRBJ2-7, with TRBD2 matching 8 bases. The germline V gene encodes CDR1 SGDLS and CDR2 YYNGEE. The length of the CDR3 is 15 residues. V lost 4 bases and J lost 8; bases outside the gene matches: 14. The CDR3 loop is CASSREQAGAFKQYF. The CDR3 bases are TGTGCCAGCAGCCGCGAACAAGCGGGAGCCTTTAAGCAGTACTTC.

This clonotype was detected only a few times. V is TRBV28 and J is TRBJ1-1; D remains ambiguous. The CDR3 loop spans 15 amino acids. Germline CDR1 is MDHEN and CDR2 is SYDVKM. Trimming took 5 bases from V and 2 from J, leaving 15 bases between them. CDR3 protein: CASSPLGASNTEAFF. The DNA for the CDR3 is TGTGCCAGCAGTCCCCTAGGAGCATCTAACACTGAAGCTTTCTTT.

This chain links TRBV4-3 with TRBJ2-3; a possible D gene is TRBD2 (6 bases). The V and J ends lost 0 bases and 0 bases respectively, with 13 bases between them. Germline CDR1 LGHNA, CDR2 YSLEER. This CDR3 spans 17 amino acids. The CDR3 loop is CASSQDGPGSSTDTQYF. In nucleotides, the CDR3 is TGCGCCAGCAGCCAAGATGGCCCCGGGAGTAGCACAGATACGCAGTATTTT.

This clonotype was detected a few times. The chain recombines TRBV6-6 with TRBJ2-5, with D unresolved. There are 11 residues in the CDR3. Germline CDR1 MNHNY, CDR2 SVGAGI (reference sequence). V lost 5 bases and J 5 bases, leaving 6 bases between the germline ends. The CDR3 is CASSALETQYF. The CDR3 DNA is TGTGCCAGCAGTGCTCTGGAGACCCAGTACTTC.

There are a few counts of this clonotype. The chain links TRBV12-3 or TRBV12-4 to TRBJ2-3; 8 bases are shared with TRBD2. This CDR3 is 16 amino acids long. V shed 7 bases and J 6 bases; nucleotides not matched to a gene: 15. CDR3 protein: CASIHSAGGRKDTQYF. The DNA for the CDR3 is TGTGCCAGCATCCACTCGGCGGGGGGAAGGAAGGATACGCAGTATTTT.

This clonotype was observed a few times. This chain connects TRBV3-1 to TRBJ2-7, with D unclear. Trimming took off 3 bases at V and 2 bases at J, with 8 bases between the two ends. CDR1 is LGHDT and CDR2 is YNNKEL in the germline V gene (reference sequence). The CDR3 spans 13 residues. The DNA of the CDR3 is TGTGCCAGCAGCCACCAAGTAGCCTACGAGCAGTACTTC. Translating gives CASSHQVAYEQYF.

DNA for the CDR3: TGTGCCAGCAGTTTAAGGGCTAGCGGGAGATCCGGGGAGCTGTTTTTT. Translation gives CASSLRASGRSGELFF. The chain joins TRBV28 to TRBJ2-2, with TRBD2 matching over 10 bases. The CDR3 is 16 residues long. V gave up 2 bases and J gave up 6 bases; unmatched junction bases: 6. From germline, CDR1 is MDHEN and CDR2 SYDVKM.

This clonotype appeared a few times. The DNA for the CDR3 is TGTGCCAGCAGTCGACAGGAAGCTAACTATGGCTACACCTTC. Translating it yields CASSRQEANYGYTF. V usage is TRBV28 and J usage is TRBJ1-2, with D possibly being TRBD1 (6 bases). V was clipped by 5 bases and J by 0 bases, with 10 bases between them. The CDR3 totals 14 residues. Per the germline V gene, CDR1 is MDHEN and CDR2 is SYDVKM.